The rows below give T cell receptor beta chains drawn from one sample of a study of T cell repertoires in cytomegalovirus infection. TCRdb fed the reads into MiXCR, producing one record per CDR3 protein. The sample lists about 460,000 distinct CDR3 sequences, approximately 10% occurring once. Sequencing was carried out using PBMCs. The receptors stem from a human donor in good health (CMV status not recorded). Some clones in this sample may be carry-over from other donors' samples. Both conserved end residues are part of each CDR3. A D gene is named only where the DNA matches it firmly. A row's size may be missing; if present it is once, few, many or a size class.

>few|TRBJ2-1|NA|TRBV3-1
CASSQGPNRRLAYNEQFF
TGTGCCAGCAGCCAAGGGCCCAATCGACGACTAGCCTACAATGAGCAGTTCTTC
>few|TRBJ2-1|NA|TRBV20-1
CSARRGGGYNEQFF
TGCAGTGCTCGGAGAGGCGGCGGTTACAATGAGCAGTTCTTC
>NA|TRBJ2-7|NA|TRBV4-1
CASSQDLVGYEQYF
TGCGCCAGCAGCCAAGATCTGGTTGGCTACGAGCAGTACTTC
>many|TRBJ2-6|NA|TRBV28
CASSSAGQPSGANVLTF
TGTGCCAGCAGTTCCGCCGGACAGCCCTCTGGGGCCAACGTCCTGACTTTC
>NA|TRBJ1-5|NA|TRBV28
CASSLTYQPQHF
TGTGCCAGCAGTTTAACGTATCAGCCCCAGCATTTT
>NA|TRBJ1-5|NA|TRBV24-1
CATSDSRYSNQPQHF
TGTGCCACCAGTGATTCCAGATATAGCAATCAGCCCCAGCATTTT
>few|TRBJ2-3|NA|TRBV6-1
CASSELGQAVSTDTQYF
TGTGCCAGCAGTGAATTGGGCCAGGCTGTGAGCACAGATACGCAGTATTTT
>many|TRBJ1-1|NA|TRBV14
CASSQSVNTEAFF
TGTGCCAGCAGCCAATCTGTGAACACTGAAGCTTTCTTT
>many|TRBJ1-2|NA|TRBV29-1
CSVDRTVRSNYGYTF
TGCAGCGTCGATAGGACAGTACGATCTAACTATGGCTACACCTTC
>few|TRBJ2-1|TRBD2|TRBV20-1
CSASGLAGHEQFF
TGCAGTGCATCGGGACTAGCGGGACATGAGCAGTTCTTC
>many|TRBJ2-7|TRBD1|TRBV5-8
CASSLRDRASYEQYF
TGTGCCAGCAGCCTGCGGGACAGGGCATCCTACGAGCAGTACTTC
>once|TRBJ1-4|TRBD1|TRBV18
CASSPGQGSNEKLFF
TGTGCCAGCTCACCGGGACAGGGGTCTAATGAAAAACTGTTTTTT
>NA|TRBJ2-1|NA|TRBV7-9
CASRNGSSYNEQFF
TGTGCCAGCAGAAACGGGAGCTCCTACAATGAGCAGTTCTTC
>many|TRBJ1-4|NA|TRBV12-3/TRBV12-4
CASSFNVGSINEKLFF
TGTGCCAGCAGTTTCAATGTTGGGTCGATTAATGAAAAACTGTTTTTT
>few|TRBJ1-1|NA|TRBV7-9
CASSLVISNTEAFF
TGTGCCAGCAGCTTAGTGATCTCAAACACTGAAGCTTTCTTT
>many|TRBJ2-1|TRBD2|TRBV11-2
CASRGGRRDNEQFF
TGTGCCAGCAGGGGCGGGAGAAGAGACAATGAGCAGTTCTTC
>many|TRBJ2-1|TRBD2|TRBV15
CATARPASGGRSSYNEQFF
TGTGCCACCGCCCGCCCGGCTAGCGGGGGGAGGAGCTCCTACAATGAGCAGTTCTTC
>few|TRBJ2-7|NA|TRBV3-1
CASSQGGRGYYEQYF
TGTGCCAGCAGCCAAGGCGGGCGCGGTTACTACGAGCAGTACTTC
>few|TRBJ1-2|NA|TRBV27
CASSLDGSASGYTF
TGTGCCAGCAGTTTAGACGGAAGCGCCAGTGGCTACACCTTC
>many|TRBJ1-2|NA|TRBV10-3
CAIKAEGRSNYGYTF
TGTGCCATCAAGGCGGAGGGACGTTCTAACTATGGCTACACCTTC
>many|TRBJ2-1|TRBD1|TRBV28
CASSSPSRDRVYNEQFF
TGTGCCAGCAGTTCCCCTAGCCGGGACAGGGTTTACAATGAGCAGTTCTTC
>many|TRBJ2-7|NA|TRBV12-3/TRBV12-4
CASSLRDGFYEQYF
TGTGCCAGCAGTCTCCGGGACGGATTCTACGAGCAGTACTTC
>NA|TRBJ1-2|NA|TRBV20-1
CSVRRGGGNYGYTF
TGCAGTGTCCGCCGGGGGGGGGGGAACTATGGCTACACCTTC
>NA|TRBJ2-1|NA|TRBV24-1
CATSGRGGPRPYNEQFF
TGTGCCACCAGTGGTCGTGGCGGGCCGCGCCCCTACAATGAGCAGTTCTTC
>many|TRBJ2-3|TRBD2|TRBV29-1
CSVGAPPSGATDTQYF
TGCAGCGTTGGGGCCCCGCCTAGCGGAGCCACAGATACGCAGTATTTT
>many|TRBJ2-1|NA|TRBV3-1
CASSQVRVPYNEQFF
TGTGCCAGCAGCCAAGTACGGGTGCCCTACAATGAGCAGTTCTTC
>NA|TRBJ2-7|NA|TRBV5-1
CASREGGGSYEQYF
TGCGCCAGCAGGGAAGGGGGGGGAAGCTACGAGCAGTACTTC
>few|TRBJ2-3|TRBD2|TRBV20-1
CSARDLTSGRTDTQYF
TGCAGTGCTAGAGATCTGACTAGCGGTCGCACAGATACGCAGTATTTT
>NA|TRBJ2-6|TRBD1|TRBV5-4
CASSLGDRAGANVLTF
TGTGCCAGCAGCTTGGGGGACAGGGCTGGGGCCAACGTCCTGACTTTC
>many|TRBJ2-5|TRBD1|TRBV12-5
CASGSWTGVTQYF
TGTGCTAGTGGTTCGTGGACAGGGGTGACCCAGTACTTC
>many|TRBJ2-3|TRBD1|TRBV7-9
CASSPRTGRTDTQYF
TGTGCCAGCAGCCCCCGGACAGGAAGAACAGATACGCAGTATTTT
>many|TRBJ1-5|NA|TRBV7-9
CASSLDSLGQPQHF
TGTGCCAGCAGCTTAGACAGCCTGGGCCAGCCCCAGCATTTT
>NA|TRBJ2-7|NA|TRBV20-1
CSAPSPSYEQYF
TGCAGTGCTCCTTCCCCATCCTACGAGCAGTACTTC
>few|TRBJ1-4|NA|TRBV29-1
CSVVSGLGEKLFF
TGCAGCGTTGTAAGCGGGCTGGGTGAAAAACTGTTTTTT
>NA|TRBJ2-3|NA|TRBV7-9
CASSRSGSGYTDTQYF
TGTGCCAGCAGTCGTTCAGGGAGTGGATACACAGATACGCAGTATTTT
>many|TRBJ1-1|NA|TRBV11-2
CASSTQQGGTEAFF
TGTGCCAGCAGCACCCAACAGGGAGGGACTGAAGCTTTCTTT
>NA|TRBJ2-1|NA|TRBV2
CASSSGRGDEQFF
TGTGCCAGCAGCTCCGGTCGTGGGGATGAGCAGTTCTTC
>NA|TRBJ1-1|NA|TRBV12-3/TRBV12-4
CTSSLTGTEAFF
TGTACCAGCAGTCTAACGGGGACTGAAGCTTTCTTT